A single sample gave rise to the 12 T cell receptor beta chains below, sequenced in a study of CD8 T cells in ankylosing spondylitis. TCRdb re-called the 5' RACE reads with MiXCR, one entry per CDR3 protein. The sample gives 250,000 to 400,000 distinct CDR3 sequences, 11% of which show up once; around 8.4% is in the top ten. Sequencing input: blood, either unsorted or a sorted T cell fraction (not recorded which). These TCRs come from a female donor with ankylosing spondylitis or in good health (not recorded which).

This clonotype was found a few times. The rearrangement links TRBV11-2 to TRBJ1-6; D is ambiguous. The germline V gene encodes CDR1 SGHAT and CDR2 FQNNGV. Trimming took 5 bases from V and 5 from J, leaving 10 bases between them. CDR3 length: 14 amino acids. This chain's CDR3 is CASSRHHNNSPLHF. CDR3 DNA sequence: TGTGCCAGCAGCCGACACCATAATAATTCACCCCTCCACTTT.

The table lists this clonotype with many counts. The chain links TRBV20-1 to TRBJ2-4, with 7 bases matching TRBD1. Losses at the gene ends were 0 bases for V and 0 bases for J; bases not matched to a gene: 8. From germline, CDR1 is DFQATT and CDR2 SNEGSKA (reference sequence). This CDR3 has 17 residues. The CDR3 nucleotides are TGCAGTGCTAGAGAATTTACAGGGGCCGGAGCCAAAAACATTCAGTACTTC. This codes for CSAREFTGAGAKNIQYF.

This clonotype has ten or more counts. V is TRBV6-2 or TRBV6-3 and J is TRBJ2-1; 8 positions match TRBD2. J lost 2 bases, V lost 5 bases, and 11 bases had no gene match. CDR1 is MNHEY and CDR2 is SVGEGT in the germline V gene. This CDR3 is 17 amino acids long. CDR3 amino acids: CASSPRPGGRTYNEQFF. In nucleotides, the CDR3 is TGTGCCAGCAGTCCCCGCCCCGGCGGGAGGACCTACAATGAGCAGTTCTTC.

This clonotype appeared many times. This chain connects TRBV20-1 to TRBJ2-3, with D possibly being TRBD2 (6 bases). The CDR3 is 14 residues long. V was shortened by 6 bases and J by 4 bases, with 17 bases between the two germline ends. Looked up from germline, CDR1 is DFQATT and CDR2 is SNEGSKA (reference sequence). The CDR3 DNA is TGCAGTGCGGCCTTAGACGGGAGTGCAGATACGCAGTATTTT. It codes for CSAALDGSADTQYF.

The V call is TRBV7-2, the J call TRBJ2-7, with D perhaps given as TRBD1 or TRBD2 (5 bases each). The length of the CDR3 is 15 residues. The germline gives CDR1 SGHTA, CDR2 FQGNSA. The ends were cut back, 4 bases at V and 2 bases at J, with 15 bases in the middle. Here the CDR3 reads CASSYLGTLAYEQYF. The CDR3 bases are TGTGCCAGCAGCTATTTAGGGACGCTAGCCTACGAGCAGTACTTC.

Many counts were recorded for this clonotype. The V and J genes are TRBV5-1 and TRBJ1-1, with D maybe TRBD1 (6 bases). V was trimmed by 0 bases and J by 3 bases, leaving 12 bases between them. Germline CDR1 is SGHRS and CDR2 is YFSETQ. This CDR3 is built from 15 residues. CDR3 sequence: CASSLDGGLYTEAFF. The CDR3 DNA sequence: TGCGCCAGCAGCTTGGACGGGGGGCTGTACACTGAAGCTTTCTTT.

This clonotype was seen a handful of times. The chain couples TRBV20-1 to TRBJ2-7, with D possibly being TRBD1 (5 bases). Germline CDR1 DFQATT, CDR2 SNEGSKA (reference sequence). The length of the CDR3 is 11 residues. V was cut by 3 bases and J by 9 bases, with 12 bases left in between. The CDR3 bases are TGCAGTGCTAGCAGGGTGGCCGGGCAGTACTTC. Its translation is CSASRVAGQYF.

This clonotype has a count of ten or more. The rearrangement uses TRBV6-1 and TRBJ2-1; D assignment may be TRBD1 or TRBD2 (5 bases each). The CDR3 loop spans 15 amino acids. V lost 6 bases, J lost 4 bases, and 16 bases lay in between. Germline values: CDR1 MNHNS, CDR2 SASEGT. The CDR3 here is CASRRYGTYYNEQFF. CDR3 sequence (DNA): TGTGCCAGCAGGAGGTACGGGACCTATTACAATGAGCAGTTCTTC.

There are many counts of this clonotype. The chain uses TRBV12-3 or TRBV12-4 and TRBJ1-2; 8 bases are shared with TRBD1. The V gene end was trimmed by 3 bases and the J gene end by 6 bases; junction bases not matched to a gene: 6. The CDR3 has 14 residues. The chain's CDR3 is CASSFARGRDGYTF. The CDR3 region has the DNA TGTGCCAGCAGTTTTGCCAGGGGGCGGGATGGCTACACCTTC.

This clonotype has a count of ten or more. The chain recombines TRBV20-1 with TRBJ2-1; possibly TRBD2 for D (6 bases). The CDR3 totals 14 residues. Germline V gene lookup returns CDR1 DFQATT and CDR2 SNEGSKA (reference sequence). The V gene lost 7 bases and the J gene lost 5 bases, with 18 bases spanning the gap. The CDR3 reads CSVQSFGSHNEQFF. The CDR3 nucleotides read TGCAGTGTTCAGTCCTTCGGGAGCCACAATGAGCAGTTCTTC.

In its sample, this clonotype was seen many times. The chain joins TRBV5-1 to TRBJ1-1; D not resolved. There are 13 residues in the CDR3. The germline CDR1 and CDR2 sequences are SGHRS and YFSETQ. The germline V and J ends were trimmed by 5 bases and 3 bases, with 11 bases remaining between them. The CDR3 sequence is CASRPTADTEAFF. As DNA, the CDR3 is TGCGCCAGCAGGCCCACAGCTGACACTGAAGCTTTCTTT.

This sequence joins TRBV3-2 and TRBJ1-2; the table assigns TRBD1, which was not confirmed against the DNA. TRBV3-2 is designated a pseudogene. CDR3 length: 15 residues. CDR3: CASCRGTATSYGYTF. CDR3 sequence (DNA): TGTGCCTCCTGCCGCGGGACAGCAACATCCTATGGCTACACCTTC.